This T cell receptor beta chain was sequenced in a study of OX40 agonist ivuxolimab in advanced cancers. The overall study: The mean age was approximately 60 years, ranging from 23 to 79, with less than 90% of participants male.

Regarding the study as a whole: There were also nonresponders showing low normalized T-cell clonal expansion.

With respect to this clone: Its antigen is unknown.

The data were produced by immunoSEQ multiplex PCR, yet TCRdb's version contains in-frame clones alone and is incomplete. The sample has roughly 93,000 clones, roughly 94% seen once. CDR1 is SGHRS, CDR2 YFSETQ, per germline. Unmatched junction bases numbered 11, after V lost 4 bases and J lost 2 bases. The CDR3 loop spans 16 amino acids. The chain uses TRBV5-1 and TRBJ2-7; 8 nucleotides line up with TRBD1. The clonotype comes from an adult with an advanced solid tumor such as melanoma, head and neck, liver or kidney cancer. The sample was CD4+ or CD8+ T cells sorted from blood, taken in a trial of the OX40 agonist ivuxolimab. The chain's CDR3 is CASSLGSDRATYEQYF. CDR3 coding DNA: TGCGCCAGCAGCCTGGGTTCGGACAGGGCGACCTACGAGCAGTACTTC.